This is a list of T cell receptor beta chains from one sample in a study of T cell changes during pregnancy in multiple sclerosis. Sequencing used immunoSEQ multiplex PCR; TCRdb keeps in-frame clones, though not all of them. The sample carries around 30,000 clones, more than 80% recorded once. The sequencing used CD8+ T cells from peripheral blood mononuclear cells, collected before pregnancy. All receptors derive from a female donor with multiple sclerosis, enrolled in a pregnancy study. The CDR3 runs from the conserved cysteine through the conserved F or W. A D gene is named only where the DNA matches it firmly. Only some rows state a clone size, as once, few, many or a class for expanded clones.

.	TRBV2	TRBJ1-5	TRBD1	14	CASRPGQGSQPQHF	TGTGCCAGCAGACCTGGACAGGGAAGTCAGCCCCAGCATTTT
.	TRBV4-3	TRBJ1-2	.	14	CASSQVGGKDGYTF	TGCGCCAGCAGCCAAGTCGGCGGGAAGGATGGCTACACCTTC
once	TRBV11-1	TRBJ2-1	TRBD2	19	CASSFPGTSGRGPYNEQFF	TGTGCCAGCAGCTTCCCTGGGACTAGCGGGAGGGGTCCCTACAATGAGCAGTTCTTC
once	TRBV7-8	TRBJ1-5	TRBD1	16	CASSPRTGWGNQPQHF	TGTGCCAGCAGCCCACGGACAGGGTGGGGCAATCAGCCCCAGCATTTT
.	TRBV7-2	TRBJ2-7	.	15	CASSLAPGLTYEQYF	TGTGCCAGCAGCTTAGCCCCGGGACTTACCTACGAGCAGTACTTC
.	TRBV7-2	TRBJ2-7	TRBD1	15	CASTILGQGVYEQYF	TGTGCCAGCACCATCTTGGGACAGGGGGTTTACGAGCAGTACTTC
.	TRBV6-5	TRBJ2-1	.	16	CASSYSLAGRYNEQFF	TGTGCCAGCAGTTACTCCCTTGCGGGGCGATACAATGAGCAGTTCTTC
.	TRBV5-1	TRBJ2-5	TRBD2	15	CASSLGGGAQETQYF	TGCGCCAGCAGCTTGGGCGGGGGGGCCCAAGAGACCCAGTACTTC
.	TRBV7-9	TRBJ2-7	.	14	CASSYGARGYEQYF	TGTGCCAGCAGCTACGGAGCCAGGGGCTACGAGCAGTACTTC
.	TRBV14	TRBJ2-4	TRBD1	14	CASSLGTGWDIQYF	TGTGCCAGCAGCCTTGGGACAGGGTGGGACATTCAGTACTTC
.	TRBV27	TRBJ1-5	.	15	CASSLGGDSNQPQHF	TGTGCCAGCAGTTTAGGGGGCGATAGCAATCAGCCCCAGCATTTT
.	TRBV10-3	TRBJ2-3	TRBD2	16	CAISFRTSGGTDTQYF	TGTGCCATCAGTTTTCGGACTAGCGGGGGCACAGATACGCAGTATTTT
.	TRBV9	TRBJ2-5	TRBD1	13	CASSAGGMETQYF	TGTGCCAGCAGCGCAGGGGGCATGGAGACCCAGTACTTC
.	TRBV27	TRBJ2-3	TRBD2	19	CASSLYGTSGRAGTDTQYF	TGTGCCAGCAGTTTATATGGGACTAGCGGGAGGGCGGGCACAGATACGCAGTATTTT
.	TRBV14	TRBJ2-7	.	14	CASSKGDNPYEQYF	TGTGCCAGCAGCAAGGGGGATAACCCCTACGAGCAGTACTTC
.	TRBV10-3	TRBJ2-7	TRBD1	17	CAISESFQGVTAYEQYF	TGTGCCATCAGTGAGTCGTTCCAGGGGGTGACCGCCTACGAGCAGTACTTC
.	TRBV15	TRBJ2-3	TRBD2	18	CATSEAGVALIGTDTQYF	TGTGCCACCAGCGAGGCGGGAGTCGCACTTATTGGCACAGATACGCAGTATTTT
.	TRBV2	TRBJ2-7	.	15	CASSEGSGGTYEQYF	TGTGCCAGCAGTGAAGGGTCCGGAGGTACCTACGAGCAGTACTTC
.	TRBV4-3	TRBJ2-1	TRBD2	15	CASSPSGGSYNEQFF	TGCGCCAGCAGCCCTAGCGGGGGCTCCTACAATGAGCAGTTCTTC
.	TRBV7-6	TRBJ2-7	.	14	CASSFGTEEGEQYF	TGTGCCAGCAGCTTTGGGACAGAGGAGGGGGAGCAGTACTTC
.	TRBV6-5	TRBJ2-1	TRBD2	15	CASSLWSSGGNEQFF	TGTGCCAGCAGTTTGTGGTCTAGCGGGGGGAATGAGCAGTTCTTC
.	TRBV6-4	TRBJ1-2	.	13	CASSEAEGYGYTF	TGTGCCAGCAGTGAAGCAGAGGGCTATGGCTACACCTTC
.	TRBV12-5	TRBJ1-1	.	14	CASGGFGGADEAFF	TGTGCTAGTGGAGGGTTCGGGGGGGCTGATGAAGCTTTCTTT
.	TRBV7-2	TRBJ2-2	TRBD2	14	CASSLGGSTGELFF	TGTGCCAGCAGCTTAGGCGGGAGCACCGGGGAGCTGTTTTTT
once	TRBV30	TRBJ2-1	.	14	CAWSLRETYNEQFF	TGTGCCTGGAGCCTACGGGAGACCTACAATGAGCAGTTCTTC
medium-sized	TRBV19	TRBJ2-7	TRBD2	15	CASSIETSGSYEQYF	TGTGCCAGTAGTATAGAGACTAGCGGGAGCTACGAGCAGTACTTC
.	TRBV5-1	TRBJ2-3	TRBD2	16	CASSSGLADFTDTQYF	TGCGCCAGCAGCTCAGGACTAGCGGACTTCACAGATACGCAGTATTTT
.	TRBV6-5	TRBJ1-5	.	14	CASSSGTYNQPQHF	TGTGCCAGCAGTTCGGGGACATACAATCAGCCCCAGCATTTT
.	TRBV2	TRBJ2-7	.	14	CASILRDGAYEQYF	TGTGCCAGCATTCTTCGAGACGGAGCCTACGAGCAGTACTTC
once	TRBV10-3	TRBJ1-2	.	15	CAISETDGGFYGYTF	TGTGCCATCAGTGAGACCGATGGGGGGTTTTATGGCTACACCTTC
.	TRBV19	TRBJ1-2	.	14	CASKTGGPNYGYTF	TGTGCCAGTAAGACGGGCGGGCCTAACTATGGCTACACCTTC
.	TRBV27	TRBJ1-2	TRBD1	15	CASSSLDRGYYGYTF	TGTGCCAGCAGTTCCCTGGACAGGGGGTACTATGGCTACACCTTC
.	TRBV5-5	TRBJ1-2	.	16	CASSLEQERWAYGYTF	TGTGCCAGCAGCTTAGAACAGGAGAGGTGGGCCTATGGCTACACCTTC
.	TRBV30	TRBJ2-1	.	15	CAWSGPLDSDNEQFF	TGTGCCTGGAGTGGCCCCCTCGACTCCGACAATGAGCAGTTCTTC
.	TRBV29-1	TRBJ2-2	.	13	CSVEGGVGGELFF	TGCAGCGTTGAAGGGGGAGTCGGTGGGGAGCTGTTTTTT
few	TRBV6-6	TRBJ1-1	.	11	CASGGGTEAFF	TGTGCCAGCGGCGGGGGCACTGAAGCTTTCTTT
once	TRBV11-2	TRBJ2-7	.	12	CASSLGSYEQYF	TGTGCCAGCAGCTTAGGGAGCTACGAGCAGTACTTC
.	TRBV7-8	TRBJ2-5	.	17	CASSLDRGGGPSETQYF	TGTGCCAGCAGCTTAGATCGGGGCGGGGGCCCCTCGGAGACCCAGTACTTC
.	TRBV4-1	TRBJ2-2	.	16	CASSQPRGAYTGELFF	TGCGCCAGCAGCCAACCCCGGGGGGCGTATACCGGGGAGCTGTTTTTT
once	TRBV7-9	TRBJ1-1	.	15	CASSRLEGEHTEAFF	TGTGCCAGCAGCCGCCTTGAGGGAGAACACACTGAAGCTTTCTTT